This TCR beta chain is from a study of cytomegalovirus exposure and HLA in healthy donors. Study-wide results and limits: Altogether, about 160 TCR beta chains were recorded as cytomegalovirus-associated. Subsequent analysis found a tendency for first-cohort TCR clusters to co-occur within the 120 validation repertoires.

The table came from immunoSEQ multiplex PCR; TCRdb's copy has only in-frame clones and leaves some out. Counted here are fewer than 200,000 clones, approximately 96% occurring once; the ten biggest clones make up roughly 1%. This clone appeared a single time. Antigen: not known. The CDR3 extends over 15 amino acids. The germline CDR1 and CDR2 sequences are SQVTM and ANQGSEA. V shed 0 bases, J shed 2 bases, and the junction held 7 bases outside the gene matches. The sequenced material came from PBMCs. This receptor was taken from a woman under 30 in good health and CMV-seronegative. J is TRBJ2-7 and V is TRBV29-1; 7 bases are shared with TRBD2. The CDR3 is CSVEDWGGTTYEQYF. Here the CDR3 DNA reads TGCAGCGTTGAAGATTGGGGGGGGACTACCTACGAGCAGTACTTC.